Listed below are T cell receptor beta chains from one sample, sequenced in a study of blood T cell repertoires in COVID-19. Generated by immunoSEQ multiplex PCR, the TCRdb table keeps only in-frame clones and is missing some. This sample has 300,000 or so clones; 89% occur once, and the top ten carry about 6.8%. The sequenced sample consisted of peripheral blood. The receptors derive from a man younger than 35 who had recovered from COVID-19. The CDR3 runs from the conserved cysteine through the conserved F or W. A D gene is named only where the DNA matches it firmly. Size tells how often a clone was seen (once, few, many) or the class of an expanded clone, and some rows leave it out.

J	size	V	D	CDR3	DNA
TRBJ2-3	NA	TRBV19	TRBD2	CASSPAGGASADTQYF	TGTGCCAGTAGTCCAGCGGGGGGGGCTAGCGCAGATACGCAGTATTTT
TRBJ2-7	NA	TRBV14	TRBD1	CASSLYPPGQGFPYEQYF	TGTGCCAGCAGCCTGTATCCCCCGGGACAGGGGTTTCCCTACGAGCAGTACTTC
TRBJ1-2	NA	TRBV28	NA	CASSFRGAMKTDYAF	TGTGCCAGCAGTTTCCGAGGTGCGATGAAGACGGATTACGCCTTC
TRBJ1-2	NA	TRBV10-3	TRBD1	CAISDTSQQGIYGYTF	TGTGCCATCAGCGACACCAGTCAACAGGGGATCTATGGCTACACCTTC
TRBJ1-1	few	TRBV18	NA	CASSPTPVNTEAFF	TGTGCCAGCTCACCGACACCAGTGAACACTGAAGCTTTCTTT
TRBJ1-6	once	TRBV5-1	TRBD1	CASSLLAGGQNSPLHF	TGCGCCAGCAGCCTTCTTGCAGGGGGCCAGAATTCACCCCTCCACTTT
TRBJ1-3	NA	TRBV7-9	NA	CASSLGSSGSSGNTIYF	TGTGCCAGCAGCTTAGGTTCCTCGGGGAGCTCTGGAAACACCATATATTTT
TRBJ2-1	NA	TRBV25-1	TRBD1	CASSEYGTGEFGYNEQFF	TGTGCCAGCAGTGAATATGGGACAGGGGAATTTGGCTACAATGAGCAGTTCTTC
TRBJ2-3	NA	TRBV18	NA	CASSPPMSGSTDTQYF	TGTGCCAGCTCACCACCGATGTCAGGGAGCACAGATACGCAGTATTTT
TRBJ1-3	NA	TRBV5-1	TRBD1	CASSFDNTGGNTIYF	TGCGCCAGCAGCTTCGACAACACAGGGGGGAACACCATATATTTT
TRBJ2-7	once	TRBV7-3	NA	CASSSIWYGEQYF	TGTGCCAGCAGCTCCATTTGGTACGGCGAGCAGTACTTC
TRBJ1-6	NA	TRBV27	NA	CASSFGQLNSPLHF	TGTGCCAGCAGTTTCGGACAGCTTAATTCACCCCTCCACTTT
TRBJ2-2	once	TRBV25-1	TRBD1	CATGVGQGLFF	TGTGCCACCGGGGTTGGACAGGGGCTGTTTTTT
TRBJ1-4	NA	TRBV7-8	TRBD1	CASSLYRGGNEKLFF	TGTGCCAGCAGCTTATACAGGGGCGGGAATGAAAAACTGTTTTTT
TRBJ2-2	NA	TRBV2	NA	CASELSGELFF	TGTGCCAGCGAATTGAGCGGGGAGCTGTTTTTT
TRBJ1-3	NA	TRBV18	NA	CASSPPGGDTIYF	TGTGCCAGCTCACCTCCAGGCGGGGACACCATATATTTT
TRBJ2-3	NA	TRBV18	TRBD1	CASSLSGTGLISTDTQYF	TGTGCCAGCTCACTCTCCGGGACAGGTCTCATTTCCACAGATACGCAGTATTTT
TRBJ2-3	NA	TRBV27	NA	CASSPTRRDTQYF	TGTGCCAGCAGTCCCACCCGGAGGGATACGCAGTATTTT
TRBJ1-6	NA	TRBV3-1/TRBV3-2	NA	CASSQLQQGEPLHF	TGTGCCAGCAGCCAACTACAACAGGGTGAACCCCTCCACTTT
TRBJ1-1	NA	TRBV6-4	NA	CASSPGQGGTEAFF	TGTGCCAGCAGTCCAGGGCAGGGCGGCACTGAAGCTTTCTTT
TRBJ1-2	NA	TRBV28	NA	CASSLRNYGYTF	TGTGCCAGCAGTTTGAGGAACTATGGCTACACCTTC
TRBJ1-6	NA	TRBV3-1/TRBV3-2	NA	CASSPNRWDSPLHF	TGTGCCAGCAGCCCAAACAGGTGGGATTCACCCCTCCACTTT
TRBJ1-6	NA	TRBV7-6	TRBD1	CASSLLFRDRNSPLHF	TGTGCCAGCAGCTTACTGTTCCGGGACAGGAATTCACCCCTCCACTTT
TRBJ1-4	NA	TRBV15	NA	CATSIDVATNEKLFF	TGTGCCACCAGCATAGACGTCGCAACTAATGAAAAACTGTTTTTT
TRBJ1-4	NA	TRBV15	NA	CATSRVPPGVVTNEKLFF	TGTGCCACCAGCAGAGTTCCACCGGGGGTGGTGACTAATGAAAAACTGTTTTTT
TRBJ2-1	NA	TRBV5-6	TRBD2	CASSLEASGDGEQFF	TGTGCCAGCAGCTTGGAGGCTAGCGGGGATGGTGAGCAGTTCTTC